The clone carrying this T cell receptor (beta chain) has more than one count but fewer than ten. Its antigen is undetermined. PCR amplification relied on 60 Vbeta primers (plus 13 Jbeta primers). TCRdb keeps only in-frame clones here, not all; method: immunoSEQ multiplex PCR. The sample yields under 200,000 clones, 60% to 85% seen once. CDR1 is SEHNR, CDR2 FQNEAQ, per germline (reference sequence). The V and J ends lost 7 bases and 7 bases respectively, with 11 bases between them. The CDR3 is 13 residues long. This sample is part of a study of cytomegalovirus exposure and HLA in healthy donors. Study-wide findings and caveats: V- and J-gene trimming of TCR beta was linked (in a later analysis) to a missense DCLRE1C variant. Association of about 17,000 TCR beta sequences with HLA alleles was found at 0.05 false discovery rate in a later analysis. Earlier analysis yielded a pattern in which most TCR beta V segments were productive about 87% or about 30% of the time.

This sequence joins TRBV7-9 and TRBJ1-6, with D possibly TRBD1 on 5 matching bases. The material sequenced was PBMCs. This TCR derives from a woman in her thirties or forties in good health and CMV-seronegative. The CDR3 region has the DNA TGTGCCAGCACTCAACAGGAAAATTCACCCCTCCACTTT. As protein: CASTQQENSPLHF.